This TCR beta chain was identified in a study of immune characterization of retroperitoneal liposarcoma. J was trimmed by 11 bases and V by 6 bases; bases with no gene match: 13. This CDR3 region has 15 residues. CDR1 MNHNS and CDR2 SASEGT come from the germline V gene. TCRdb passed the PCR reads through MiXCR, listing each CDR3 protein once. The table records over 6,000 distinct CDR3 sequences, around 30% of them present only once. At least ten counts were recorded for this clonotype. This clonotype was sampled from a male donor with retroperitoneal liposarcoma. V and J are TRBV6-1 and TRBJ2-5, with TRBD2 matching 12 bases. The specimen was blood. CDR3 amino acids: CASSLAGGPKNEQYF. The CDR3 DNA is TGTGCCAGCAGCCTAGCGGGGGGGCCGAAGAATGAGCAGTACTTC.